This T cell receptor (beta chain) was identified in a study of blood T cell repertoires in COVID-19. The CDR3 loop spans 16 amino acids. Germline values: CDR1 MRHNA, CDR2 SNTAGT. V trimming: 5 bases; J trimming: 5 bases; junction bases outside the gene matches: 8. Libraries were prepared by immunoSEQ multiplex PCR; TCRdb keeps only in-frame clonotypes and omits some of them. The table records about 260,000 clones, 80% to 90% of them present only once. Source material: PBMCs or T cells enriched from blood (not recorded which). The chain couples TRBV6-4 to TRBJ2-1, with TRBD2 identical over 11 bases. The sequence was collected from a man aged 25 to 40 with acute COVID-19. CDR3 sequence: CASSPFGTSGNNEQFF. The CDR3 region has the DNA TGTGCCAGCAGTCCCTTCGGGACTAGCGGAAACAATGAGCAGTTCTTC.